Below, 11 T cell receptor beta chains from the same sample are listed, as sequenced in a study of cytomegalovirus exposure and HLA in healthy donors. In the PCR, 60 Vbeta and 13 Jbeta primers were used. Clones were sequenced by immunoSEQ multiplex PCR, and TCRdb holds only the in-frame ones, with some missing. The sample comprises over 60,000 clones, around 79% of which are singletons, and about 7.1% rests with the top ten. Material: PBMCs. The receptors here all came from a woman aged 25 to 39 in good health and CMV-seropositive.

The chain combines TRBV28 with TRBJ2-7; D possibly corresponds to TRBD1 (6 bases). The V end was cut by 10 bases, the J end by 2 bases, with 15 bases between. Per the germline V gene, CDR1 is MDHEN and CDR2 is SYDVKM. The CDR3 is made up of 13 amino acids. The CDR3 is CATSPGATYEQYF. The CDR3 DNA sequence: TGTGCCACCTCACCAGGGGCCACCTACGAGCAGTACTTC.

This clone was counted at least ten times. The chain joins TRBV7-3 to TRBJ2-3, with TRBD2 matching 9 bases. Trimming removed 2 bases from V and 5 bases from J; junction bases left unmatched: 8. Germline V lookup: CDR1 SGHTA, CDR2 FQGTGA. The CDR3 runs to 16 residues. CDR3: CASSLVLGGREDTQYF. CDR3 coding DNA: TGTGCCAGCAGCTTAGTGTTGGGCGGGAGGGAAGATACGCAGTATTTT.

The J gene is TRBJ2-7, the V gene TRBV5-1; D is possibly TRBD2 (5 bases). The CDR3 contains 14 residues. Germline-derived CDR1 and CDR2 are SGHRS and YFSETQ. V shed 4 bases and J shed 0 bases, with 11 bases lying between them. CDR3 loop: CASSIRGGSYEQYF. CDR3 bases: TGCGCCAGCAGCATCCGCGGAGGCTCCTACGAGCAGTACTTC.

This chain links TRBV27 with TRBJ1-2; D perhaps matches TRBD1 (5 bases). The germline V gene encodes CDR1 MNHEY and CDR2 SMNVEV (reference sequence). The CDR3 is 14 amino acids. The V gene lost 0 bases and the J gene lost 8 bases, with 13 bases spanning the gap. The CDR3 region is CASSLSLGGRGYTF. The DNA of the CDR3 is TGTGCCAGCAGTTTATCCCTCGGGGGAAGAGGCTACACCTTC.

J is TRBJ1-3 and V is TRBV9; a possible D gene is TRBD1 (6 bases). The germline CDR1 and CDR2 sequences are SGDLS and YYNGEE. V shed 0 bases and J shed 3 bases, with 13 bases lying between them. This CDR3 spans 16 amino acids. CDR3 sequence reads: CASSVEPGEVGNTIYF. In nucleotides, the CDR3 is TGTGCCAGCAGCGTAGAACCAGGGGAAGTTGGAAACACCATATATTTT.

The rearrangement uses TRBV6-5 and TRBJ2-3, with 7 bases lining up with TRBD2. This CDR3 contains 15 residues. Per germline, CDR1 MNHEY and CDR2 SVGAGI. Germline trimming cut 2 bases from V and 5 bases from J; bases unmatched to any gene: 7. CDR3 coding DNA: TGTGCCAGCAGTTACGGGGCGGGAGCGGTAGATACGCAGTATTTT. It codes for CASSYGAGAVDTQYF.

The rearrangement joins TRBV11-2 to TRBJ1-4; 9 bases map to TRBD1. CDR3 length: 14 amino acids. V lost 4 bases, J lost 5 bases, and 2 bases stayed unmatched. Germline CDR1 and CDR2: SGHAT and FQNNGV. This chain's CDR3 is CASSSGQGNEKLFF. CDR3 nucleotides: TGTGCCAGCAGCTCAGGACAGGGGAATGAAAAACTGTTTTTT.

The count of this clone is one. The V gene is TRBV7-2, the J gene TRBJ2-5; 8 bases are a match to TRBD2. The V and J ends lost 5 bases and 2 bases, in that order; junction bases with no gene match: 16. CDR1 and CDR2 (germline): SGHTA, FQGNSA. The CDR3 totals 18 residues. DNA of the CDR3: TGTGCCAGCAGCGACACCCGGGGAGCGAGCGGGAGACAAGAGACCCAGTACTTC. It is translated as CASSDTRGASGRQETQYF.

V is TRBV13 and J is TRBJ1-3; D gene unclear. V gave up 0 bases and J gave up 2 bases, with 11 bases separating them. CDR3 size: 16 residues. CDR1 and CDR2 (germline): PRHDT, FYEKMQ (reference sequence). For the CDR3, the DNA is TGTGCCAGCAGCTTAGGGGGCCCGCCGGCTGGAAACACCATATATTTT. Protein: CASSLGGPPAGNTIYF.

This clone was seen only once. This rearrangement joins TRBV2 to TRBJ2-6; D unresolved. The CDR3 totals 16 residues. V was clipped by 7 bases and J by 3 bases, with 16 bases between them. Germline CDR1 is SNHLY and CDR2 is FYNNEI. CDR3: CASNGFFPFGANVLTF. In DNA, the CDR3 is TGTGCCAGCAACGGTTTCTTCCCATTTGGGGCCAACGTCCTGACTTTC.

V usage is TRBV5-1 and J usage is TRBJ2-5; D unclear. Germline-derived CDR1 and CDR2 are SGHRS and YFSETQ. The CDR3 has 13 residues. V was pared by 5 bases and J by 2 bases, with 10 bases between. CDR3 sequence (DNA): TGCGCCAGCAGGACAACAGATCAAGAGACCCAGTACTTC. It specifies CASRTTDQETQYF.